This TCR beta chain was captured by sequencing in a study of CD8+CD57+ T cells in acquired aplastic anemia. This CDR3 has 14 amino acids. The germline V gene has CDR1 MGHDK and CDR2 SYGVNS. Trimming removed 4 bases from V and 3 bases from J, with 10 bases in between. The template used for profiling TCR beta VDJ and CDR3 was genomic DNA. In TCRdb, the reads were re-called with MiXCR into one record per CDR3 protein. The table lists tens of thousands of distinct CDR3 sequences, about 45% of them singletons. The rearrangement joins TRBV25-1 to TRBJ1-3; D perhaps matches TRBD1 (5 bases). The clonotype comes from a human donor in good health, serving as a control. The sample was sorted CD4+, CD8+, or CD8+CD57+ T cells (not recorded which) from PBMCs. The CDR3 sequence: CASSVAGHGNTIYF. In DNA, the CDR3 is TGTGCCAGCAGTGTGGCAGGGCATGGAAACACCATATATTTT. Complete variable domain (other parts from reference TRBV25-1 and TRBJ1-3): EADIYQTPRYLVIGTGKKITLECSQTMGHDKMYWYQQDPGMELHLIHYSYGVNSTEKGDLSSESTVSRIRTEHFPLTLESARPSHTSQYLCASSVAGHGNTIYFGEGSWLTVV.